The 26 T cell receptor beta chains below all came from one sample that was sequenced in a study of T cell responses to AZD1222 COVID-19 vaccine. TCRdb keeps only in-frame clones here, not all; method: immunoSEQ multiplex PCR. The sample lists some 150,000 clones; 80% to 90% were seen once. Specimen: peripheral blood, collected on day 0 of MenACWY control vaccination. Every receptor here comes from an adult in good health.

The DNA for the CDR3 is TGTGCCAGCAGCTTAGATCTGGGAGAGCAGTACTTC. Its protein product is CASSLDLGEQYF. The V and J genes are TRBV11-2 and TRBJ2-7; D gene ambiguous. This CDR3 spans 12 amino acids. V shed 0 bases and J shed 7 bases, with 7 bases lying between them. In germline, CDR1 is SGHAT, CDR2 FQNNGV.

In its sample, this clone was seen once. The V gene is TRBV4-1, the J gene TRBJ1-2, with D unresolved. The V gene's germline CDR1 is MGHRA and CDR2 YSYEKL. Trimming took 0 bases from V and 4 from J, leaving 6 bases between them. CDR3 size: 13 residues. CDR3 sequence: CASSQEQRYGYTF. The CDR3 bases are TGCGCCAGCAGCCAAGAGCAGCGCTATGGCTACACCTTC.

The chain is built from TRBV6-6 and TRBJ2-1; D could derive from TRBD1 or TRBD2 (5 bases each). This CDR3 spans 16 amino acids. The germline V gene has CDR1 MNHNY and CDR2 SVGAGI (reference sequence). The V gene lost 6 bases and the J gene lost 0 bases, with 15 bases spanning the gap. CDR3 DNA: TGTGCCAGCAGCCGCTTTGGGGACGGCTCCTACAATGAGCAGTTCTTC. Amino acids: CASSRFGDGSYNEQFF.

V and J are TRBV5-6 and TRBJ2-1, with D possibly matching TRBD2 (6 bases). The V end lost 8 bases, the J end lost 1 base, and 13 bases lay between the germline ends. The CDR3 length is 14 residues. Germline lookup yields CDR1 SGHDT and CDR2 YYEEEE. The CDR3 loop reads CASSIAVSYNEQFF. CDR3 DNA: TGTGCCAGTTCAATAGCGGTATCCTACAATGAGCAGTTCTTC. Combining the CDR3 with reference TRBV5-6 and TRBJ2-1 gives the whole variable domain DAGVTQSPTHLIKTRGQQVTLRCSPKSGHDTVSWYQQALGQGPQFIFQYYEEEERQRGNFPDRFSGHQFPNYSSELNVNALLLGDSALYLCASSIAVSYNEQFFGPGTRLTVL.

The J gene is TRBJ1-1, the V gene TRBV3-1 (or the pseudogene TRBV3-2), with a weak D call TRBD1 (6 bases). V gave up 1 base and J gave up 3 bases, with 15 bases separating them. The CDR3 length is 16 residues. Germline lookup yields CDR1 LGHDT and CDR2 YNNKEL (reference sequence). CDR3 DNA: TGTGCCAGCAGCCAAGGCCGGGGGGCTAGGGACACTGAAGCTTTCTTT. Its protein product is CASSQGRGARDTEAFF.

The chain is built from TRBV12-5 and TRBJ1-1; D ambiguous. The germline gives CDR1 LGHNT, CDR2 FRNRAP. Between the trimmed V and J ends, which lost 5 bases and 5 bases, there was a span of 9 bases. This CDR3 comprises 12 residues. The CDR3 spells CASGLTGTEAFF. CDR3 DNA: TGTGCTAGTGGTCTCACGGGGACTGAAGCTTTCTTT.

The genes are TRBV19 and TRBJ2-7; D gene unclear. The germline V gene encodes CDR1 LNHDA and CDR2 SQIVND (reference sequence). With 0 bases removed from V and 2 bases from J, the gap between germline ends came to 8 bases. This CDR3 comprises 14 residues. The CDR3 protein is CASSIDGRTYEQYF. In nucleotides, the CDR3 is TGTGCCAGTAGTATAGACGGCAGGACCTACGAGCAGTACTTC.

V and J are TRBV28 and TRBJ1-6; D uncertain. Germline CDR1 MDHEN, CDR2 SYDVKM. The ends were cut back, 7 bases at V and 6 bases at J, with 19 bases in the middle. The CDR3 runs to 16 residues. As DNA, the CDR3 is TGTGCCAGCACCGACTCAAGGGCAGGAGCTAATTCACCCCTCCACTTT. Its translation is CASTDSRAGANSPLHF. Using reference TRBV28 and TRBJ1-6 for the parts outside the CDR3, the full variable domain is DVKVTQSSRYLVKRTGEKVFLECVQDMDHENMFWYRQDPGLGLRLIYFSYDVKMKEKGDIPEGYSVSREKKERFSLILESASTNQTSMYLCASTDSRAGANSPLHFGNGTRLTVT.

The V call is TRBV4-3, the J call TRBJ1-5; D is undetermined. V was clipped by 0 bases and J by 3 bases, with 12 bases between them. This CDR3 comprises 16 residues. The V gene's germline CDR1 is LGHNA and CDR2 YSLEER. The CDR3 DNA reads TGCGCCAGCAGCCAAGATAGAAATCCGTTCAATCAGCCCCAGCATTTT. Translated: CASSQDRNPFNQPQHF.

The CDR3 DNA sequence: TGTGCCAGCAGTCCGACTCGGGTCTTCACTGAAGCTTTCTTT. This encodes CASSPTRVFTEAFF. This chain connects TRBV27 to TRBJ1-1; no clear D. CDR1 is MNHEY, CDR2 SMNVEV, per germline (reference sequence). The V end was cut by 5 bases, the J end by 4 bases, with 14 bases between. The CDR3 extends over 14 amino acids.

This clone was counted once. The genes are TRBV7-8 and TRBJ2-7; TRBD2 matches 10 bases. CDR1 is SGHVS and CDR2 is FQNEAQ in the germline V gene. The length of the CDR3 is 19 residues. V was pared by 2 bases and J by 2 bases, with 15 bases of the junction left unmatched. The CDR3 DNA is TGTGCCAGCAGCTTAAGGGGCGGTGCTAGCGGGGGACGGCCCTACGAGCAGTACGTC. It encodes CASSLRGGASGGRPYEQYV.

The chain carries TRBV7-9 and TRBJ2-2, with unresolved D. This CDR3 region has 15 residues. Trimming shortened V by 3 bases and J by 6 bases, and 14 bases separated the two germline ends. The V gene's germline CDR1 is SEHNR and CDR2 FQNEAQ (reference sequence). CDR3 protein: CASSLSQARSGELFF. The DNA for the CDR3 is TGTGCCAGCAGCTTGTCGCAGGCAAGGTCCGGGGAGCTGTTTTTT. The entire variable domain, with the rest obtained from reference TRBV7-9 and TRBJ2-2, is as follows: DTGVSQNPRHKITKRGQNVTFRCDPISEHNRLYWYRQTLGQGPEFLTYFQNEAQLEKSRLLSDRFSAERPKGSFSTLEIQRTEQGDSAMYLCASSLSQARSGELFFGEGSRLTVL.

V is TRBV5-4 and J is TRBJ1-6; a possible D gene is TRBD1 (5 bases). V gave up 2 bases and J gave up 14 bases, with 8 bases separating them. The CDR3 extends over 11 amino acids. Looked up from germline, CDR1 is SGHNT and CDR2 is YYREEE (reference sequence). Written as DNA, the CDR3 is TGTGCCAGCAGCTTAGGAGGGGCCCTCCACTTT. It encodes CASSLGGALHF.

The CDR3 DNA reads as TGTGCCAGTAGTGCCCGGGGGACAGGGATTAACTATGGCTACACCTTC. Translating it yields CASSARGTGINYGYTF. The V call is TRBV19, the J call TRBJ1-2; 9 positions match TRBD1. V lost 5 bases and J lost 1; bases outside the gene matches: 8. The length of the CDR3 is 16 residues. Germline V gives CDR1 LNHDA, CDR2 SQIVND (reference sequence).

The CDR3 here is CASSDGGHRGEAFF. The CDR3 region has the DNA TGTGCCAGCAGTGACGGGGGGCATAGGGGTGAAGCTTTCTTT. The genes are TRBV6-4 and TRBJ1-1; weak D call: TRBD1 (6 bases). Germline CDR1 is MRHNA and CDR2 is SNTAGT. With 2 bases removed from V and 7 bases from J, the gap between germline ends came to 14 bases. The CDR3 covers 14 residues.

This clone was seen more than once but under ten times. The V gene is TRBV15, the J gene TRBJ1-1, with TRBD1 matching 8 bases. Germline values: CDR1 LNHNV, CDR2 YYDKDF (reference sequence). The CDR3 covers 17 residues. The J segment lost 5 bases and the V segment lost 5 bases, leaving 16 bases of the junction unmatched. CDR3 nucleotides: TGTGCCACCAGCCCCTTCGGGGTCGGACAGGGAGGAACTGAAGCTTTCTTT. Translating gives CATSPFGVGQGGTEAFF.

This chain's CDR3 is CASYLAGVYEQYV. The DNA of the CDR3 is TGTGCCAGTTATCTAGCGGGGGTTTACGAGCAGTACGTC. The chain uses TRBV19 and TRBJ2-7; the match to TRBD2 covers 10 bases. J gave up 4 bases and V 8 bases, and 5 bases lay outside the gene matches. The CDR3 has 13 residues. The germline CDR1 and CDR2 sequences are LNHDA and SQIVND (reference sequence).

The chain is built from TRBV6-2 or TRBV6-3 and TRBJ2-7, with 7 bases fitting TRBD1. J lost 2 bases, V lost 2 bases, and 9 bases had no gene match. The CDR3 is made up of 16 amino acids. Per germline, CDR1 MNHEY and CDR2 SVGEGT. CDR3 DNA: TGTGCCAGCAGTTACCAGAGGGGGCATAACACCTACGAGCAGTACTTC. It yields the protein CASSYQRGHNTYEQYF.

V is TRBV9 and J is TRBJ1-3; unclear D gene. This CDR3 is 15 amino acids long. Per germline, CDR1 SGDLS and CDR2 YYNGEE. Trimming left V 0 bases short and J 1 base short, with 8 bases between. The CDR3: CASSVGRLSGNTIYF. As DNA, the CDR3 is TGTGCCAGCAGCGTAGGCAGGCTTTCTGGAAACACCATATATTTT.

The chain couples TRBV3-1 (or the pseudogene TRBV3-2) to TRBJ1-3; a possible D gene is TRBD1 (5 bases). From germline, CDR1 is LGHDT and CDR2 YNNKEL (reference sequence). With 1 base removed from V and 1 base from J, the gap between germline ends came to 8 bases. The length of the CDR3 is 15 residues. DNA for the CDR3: TGTGCCAGCAGCCAAGGGGGGATATCTGGAAACACCATATATTTT. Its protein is CASSQGGISGNTIYF.

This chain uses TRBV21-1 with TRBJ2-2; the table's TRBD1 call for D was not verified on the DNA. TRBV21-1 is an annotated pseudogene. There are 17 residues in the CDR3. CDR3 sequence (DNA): TGTGCCAGCAGCAAAGTAGGCGTCAGGGGGCGTACCGGGGAGCTGTTTTTT. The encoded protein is CASSKVGVRGRTGELFF.

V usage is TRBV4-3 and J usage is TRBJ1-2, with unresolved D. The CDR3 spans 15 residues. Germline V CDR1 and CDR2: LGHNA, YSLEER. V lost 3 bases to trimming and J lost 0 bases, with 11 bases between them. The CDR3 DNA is TGCGCCAGCAGCCATGAGACTAGGGCTAACTATGGCTACACCTTC. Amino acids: CASSHETRANYGYTF.

The CDR3 bases are TGTGCCAGCAGCAGATGGGGGAACACTGAAGCTTTCTTT. It is translated as CASSRWGNTEAFF. The chain joins TRBV5-4 to TRBJ1-1; D call uncertain. Looked up from germline, CDR1 is SGHNT and CDR2 is YYREEE (reference sequence). The CDR3 runs 13 residues. V was clipped by 4 bases and J by 1 base, with 8 bases between them.

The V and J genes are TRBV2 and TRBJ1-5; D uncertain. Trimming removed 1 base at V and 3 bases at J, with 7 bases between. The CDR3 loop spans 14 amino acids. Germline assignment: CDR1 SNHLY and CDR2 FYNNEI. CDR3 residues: CASSEERINQPQHF. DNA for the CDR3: TGTGCCAGCAGTGAAGAGAGGATCAATCAGCCCCAGCATTTT.

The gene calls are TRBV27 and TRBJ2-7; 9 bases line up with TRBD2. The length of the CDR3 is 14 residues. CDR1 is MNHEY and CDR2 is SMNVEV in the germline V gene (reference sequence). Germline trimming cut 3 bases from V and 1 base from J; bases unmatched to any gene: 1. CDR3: CASSFSGGSYEQYV. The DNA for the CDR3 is TGTGCCAGCAGTTTTAGCGGGGGTTCCTACGAGCAGTACGTC.

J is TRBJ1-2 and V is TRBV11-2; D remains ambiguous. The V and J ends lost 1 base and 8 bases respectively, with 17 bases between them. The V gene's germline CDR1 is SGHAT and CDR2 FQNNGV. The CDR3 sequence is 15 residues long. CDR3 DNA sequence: TGTGCCAGCAGCTTAGTCCGTCGGCCTCCGGGGGGCTACACCTTC. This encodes CASSLVRRPPGGYTF.